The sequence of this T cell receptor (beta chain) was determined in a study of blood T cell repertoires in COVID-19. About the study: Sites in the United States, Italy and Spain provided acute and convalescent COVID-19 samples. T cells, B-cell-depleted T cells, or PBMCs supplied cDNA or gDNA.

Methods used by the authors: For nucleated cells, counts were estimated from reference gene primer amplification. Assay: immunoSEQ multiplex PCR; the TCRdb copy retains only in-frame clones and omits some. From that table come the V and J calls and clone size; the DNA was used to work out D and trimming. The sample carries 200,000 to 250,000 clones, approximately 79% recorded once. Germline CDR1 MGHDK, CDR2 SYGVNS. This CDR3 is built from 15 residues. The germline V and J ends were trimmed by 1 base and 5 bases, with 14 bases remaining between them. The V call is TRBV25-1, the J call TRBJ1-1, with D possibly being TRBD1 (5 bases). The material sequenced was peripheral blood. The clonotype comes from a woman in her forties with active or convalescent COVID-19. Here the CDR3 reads CASSELQAYATEAFF. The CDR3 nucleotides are TGTGCCAGCAGTGAATTACAGGCATACGCGACTGAAGCTTTCTTT.